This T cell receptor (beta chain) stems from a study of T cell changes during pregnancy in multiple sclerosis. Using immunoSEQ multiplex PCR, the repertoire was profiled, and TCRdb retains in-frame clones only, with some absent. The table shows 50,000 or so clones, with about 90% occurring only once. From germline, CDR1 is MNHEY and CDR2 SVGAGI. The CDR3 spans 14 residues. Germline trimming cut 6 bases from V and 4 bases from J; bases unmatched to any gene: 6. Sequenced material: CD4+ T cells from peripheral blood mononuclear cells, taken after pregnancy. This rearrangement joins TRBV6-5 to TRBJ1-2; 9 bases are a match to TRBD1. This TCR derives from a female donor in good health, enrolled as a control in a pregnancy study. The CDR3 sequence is CASRLGQGSYGYTF. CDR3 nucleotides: TGTGCCAGCAGACTAGGACAGGGGAGCTATGGCTACACCTTC.